This T cell receptor (beta chain) derives from a study of T cell responses to AZD1222 COVID-19 vaccine (dated by TCRdb to about 2021). General notes on the study: TCR sequencing was performed for 230 to 250 trial participants, of whom 207 were given two doses of AZD1222 and around 25 were given two doses of MenACWY control vaccine. Trial participants were enrolled into age subgroups of 18-55, 56-69 and 70-plus years, which contained 148, 28 and 57 TCR-sequenced participants, respectively. Overall study results and their limits: In the small 56-69-year group, the increase in depth fell short of significance, most likely because of low power. Spike-specific TCR breadth and depth rose significantly after two AZD1222 doses compared with day 0 and with MenACWY recipients. Vaccine-associated CD4 TCRs spanned the whole spike protein, with dominant responses in regions 160-218 and 743-854. Reportedly, close to half of the unique spike-specific TCRs recognized epitopes lying outside the regions that are mutated in the B.1.351 and B.1.1.7 variants. Only five or six AZD1222 recipients were SARS-CoV-2 seropositive at baseline, limiting conclusions about previously exposed vaccinees. Participants were mostly white British and included more females than males, and it was suggested by the authors that clonal diversity may have been underestimated. No day 14 peak-response samples were available, so repertoires were characterized only after the peak T cell response.

The CDR3 regions of human TCRbeta chains were analyzed by immunosequencing. The authors processed their data as follows. Repertoire TCRs were checked for matches against a reference library of SARS-CoV-2-specific TCRs that had been generated using the MIRA antigen-specificity platform. Breadth meant the fraction of unique TCRs that were SARS-CoV-2-associated, whereas depth meant the fraction of total T cells that were SARS-CoV-2-associated. Each spike-specific TCR was assigned to its reactive spike region and to a CD4 or CD8 class using the MIRA data. Log10-transformed breadth and depth values were compared by one-way ANOVA with Sidak's multiple comparisons tests. TCRdb carries this immuneACCESS record with in-frame sequences only. Its versions omit some clonotypes, under half of them owing to an unresolved V gene in the studies checked, with the rest unexplained. V, J and clone size derive from that table, while D and trimming were established from the DNA sequence. Recorded for this sample are approximately 150,000 clones; approximately 90% of them occurred a single time. The ten most abundant clones make up roughly 4.3% of the sample.

The time point tag for this specimen amounts to: about 28 days (+/-7) after the second vaccine dose. Per the publication, the treatment or condition label means: meningococcal conjugate vaccine given as trial control. Samples from vaccinated people were obtained from the UK trials COV001 and COV002, which included a single-blind randomized controlled phase 2/3 trial of AZD1222 (ChAdOx1 nCoV-19) in healthy adults. For TCRbeta chain sequencing, PBMC samples were collected from trial participants at day 0 and at day 28 after the second dose. Concerning this clone: Its antigen is still unknown. No much larger clone is present one base from it, and per-base qualities are unavailable.

The germline V gene supplies CDR1 KGHSH and CDR2 LQKENI. The CDR3 runs 14 amino acids, cysteine and phenylalanine included. CDR3 DNA is the only sequence kept; it has 42 bases, read in frame from the first base. V ends up 6 bases short and J 6 bases short, with an unmatched junction base count of 6. The receptor chain draws on TRBV18 and TRBJ2-7, with 12 central nucleotides matching TRBD1. This receptor was taken from an adult who received the MenACWY meningococcal vaccine as a control. This material consisted of peripheral blood, taken 28 days after the second dose of the MenACWY control vaccine. This receptor carries the CDR3 CASSPGTGGSEQYF. The nucleotide sequence reads as follows: TGTGCCAGCTCGCCCGGGACAGGGGGCAGCGAGCAGTACTTC.